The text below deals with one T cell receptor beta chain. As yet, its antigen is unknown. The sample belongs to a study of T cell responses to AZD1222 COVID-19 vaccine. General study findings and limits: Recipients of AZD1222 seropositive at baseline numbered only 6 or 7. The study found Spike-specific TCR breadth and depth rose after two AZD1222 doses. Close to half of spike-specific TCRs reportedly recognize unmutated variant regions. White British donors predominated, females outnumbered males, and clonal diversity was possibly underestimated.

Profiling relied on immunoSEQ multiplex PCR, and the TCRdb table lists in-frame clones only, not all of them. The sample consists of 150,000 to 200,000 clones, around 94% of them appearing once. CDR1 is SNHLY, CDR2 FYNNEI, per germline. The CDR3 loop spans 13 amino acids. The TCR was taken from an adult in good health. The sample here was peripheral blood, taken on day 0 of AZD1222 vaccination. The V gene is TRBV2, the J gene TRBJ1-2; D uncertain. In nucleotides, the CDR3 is TGTGCTCAGCTCACTGACGGAGGCTATGGCTACACCTTC. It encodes CAQLTDGGYGYTF. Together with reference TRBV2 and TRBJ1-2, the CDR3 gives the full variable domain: EPEVTQTPSHQVTQMGQEVILRCVPISNHLYFYWYRQILGQKVEFLVSFYNNEISEKSEIFDDQFSVERPDGSNFTLKIRSTKLEDSAMYFCAQLTDGGYGYTFGSGTRLTVV.